This TCR beta chain comes out of a study of blood T cells in healthy people across ages. General study findings and limits: With age, beta diversity per million T cells declined roughly linearly, significantly by 35 to 40. Across samples, TCR beta diversity tracked strongly with naive T cell percentage. Both higher diversity and more naive CD4+ cells marked long-lived donors when set against aged donors.

For the second PCR, which ran for about 7 to 12 cycles, a sample-barcoded 5' primer and a J-beta primer mix were used. A single record per CDR3 protein comes from TCRdb applying MiXCR to the 5' RACE reads. The sample contains about 1,500,000 distinct CDR3 sequences, 28% of which appear only once. As to this clonotype: Its specificity is unknown.

Extraction yielded at least 6 micrograms of total RNA per sample. Sequencing was performed on blood. This TCR was sampled from a woman between 25 and 40 years old in good health.

This CDR3 is CASSPPGRWNYEQYF. The CDR3 DNA reads as TGTGCCAGCAGCCCCCCGGGACGCTGGAACTACGAGCAGTACTTC. The V and J genes are TRBV7-2 and TRBJ2-7; TRBD1 or TRBD2 may be the D gene (5 bases each). V lost 5 bases and J 3 bases, leaving 17 bases between the germline ends. This CDR3 has 15 residues. Germline V gene sequence: CDR1 SGHTA, CDR2 FQGNSA.